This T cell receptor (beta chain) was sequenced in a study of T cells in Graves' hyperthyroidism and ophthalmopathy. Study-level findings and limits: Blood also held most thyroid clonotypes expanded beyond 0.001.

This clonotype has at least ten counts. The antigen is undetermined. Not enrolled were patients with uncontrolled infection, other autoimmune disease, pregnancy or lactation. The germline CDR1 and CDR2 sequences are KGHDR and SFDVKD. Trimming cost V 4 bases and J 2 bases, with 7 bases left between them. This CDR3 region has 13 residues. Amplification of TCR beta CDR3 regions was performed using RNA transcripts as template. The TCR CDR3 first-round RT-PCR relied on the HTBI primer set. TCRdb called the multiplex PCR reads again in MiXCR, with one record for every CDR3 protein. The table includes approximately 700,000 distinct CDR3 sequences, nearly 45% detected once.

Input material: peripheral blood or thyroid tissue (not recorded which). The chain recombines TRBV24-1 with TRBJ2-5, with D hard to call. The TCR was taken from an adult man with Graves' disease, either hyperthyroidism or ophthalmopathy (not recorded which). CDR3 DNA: TGTGCCACCAGTGAGGCCCTACAAGAGACCCAGTACTTC. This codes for CATSEALQETQYF.